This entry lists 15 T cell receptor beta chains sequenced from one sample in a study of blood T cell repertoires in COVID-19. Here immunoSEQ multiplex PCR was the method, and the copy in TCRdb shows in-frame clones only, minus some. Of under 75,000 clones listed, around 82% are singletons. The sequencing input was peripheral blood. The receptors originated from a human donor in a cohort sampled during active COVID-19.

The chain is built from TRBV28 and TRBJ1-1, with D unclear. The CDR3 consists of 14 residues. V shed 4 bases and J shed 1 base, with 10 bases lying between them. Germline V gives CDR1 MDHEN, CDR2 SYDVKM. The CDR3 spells CASSSGTSNTEAFF. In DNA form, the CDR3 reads TGTGCCAGCAGTTCAGGCACGTCGAACACTGAAGCTTTCTTT.

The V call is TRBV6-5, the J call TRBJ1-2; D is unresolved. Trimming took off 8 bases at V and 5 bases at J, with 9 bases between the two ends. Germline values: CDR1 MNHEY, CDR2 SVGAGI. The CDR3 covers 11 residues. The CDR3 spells CASGEDYGYTF. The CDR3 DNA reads TGTGCCAGCGGAGAGGATTATGGCTACACCTTC.

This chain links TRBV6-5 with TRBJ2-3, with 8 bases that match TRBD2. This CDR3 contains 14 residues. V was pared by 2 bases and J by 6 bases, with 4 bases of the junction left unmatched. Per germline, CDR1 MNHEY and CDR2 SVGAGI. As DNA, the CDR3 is TGTGCCAGCAGTTACGGCGGGGGGTTGGATACGCAGTATTTT. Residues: CASSYGGGLDTQYF.

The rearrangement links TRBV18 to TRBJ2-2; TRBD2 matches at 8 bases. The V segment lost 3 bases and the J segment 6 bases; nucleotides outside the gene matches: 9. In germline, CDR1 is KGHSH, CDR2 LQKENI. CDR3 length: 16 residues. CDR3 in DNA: TGTGCCAGCTCACCGGCAGAAGCGGGAGTTTCCGGGGAGCTGTTTTTT. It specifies CASSPAEAGVSGELFF.

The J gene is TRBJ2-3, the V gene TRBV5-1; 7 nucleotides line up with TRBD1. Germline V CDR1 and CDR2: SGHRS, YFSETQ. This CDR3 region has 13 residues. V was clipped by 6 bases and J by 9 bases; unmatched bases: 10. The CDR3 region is CASTRPGGWTQYF. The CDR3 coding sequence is TGCGCCAGCACCAGACCAGGGGGTTGGACGCAGTATTTT.

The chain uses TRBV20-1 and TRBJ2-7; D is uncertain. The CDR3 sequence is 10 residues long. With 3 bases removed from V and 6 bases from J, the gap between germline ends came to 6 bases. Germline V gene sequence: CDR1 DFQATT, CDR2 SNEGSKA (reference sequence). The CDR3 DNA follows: TGCAGTGCTAGCAGTCCCGAGCAGTACTTC. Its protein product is CSASSPEQYF.

The CDR3 protein is CASRPSGGRETQYF. The CDR3 nucleotides are TGTGCCAGCAGGCCTAGCGGGGGACGGGAGACCCAGTACTTC. The rearrangement joins TRBV7-9 to TRBJ2-5, with 10 positions matching TRBD2. This CDR3 is 14 amino acids long. Trimming at V came to 6 bases and at J to 5 bases, leaving 6 bases not matched to a gene. Germline values: CDR1 SEHNR, CDR2 FQNEAQ (reference sequence). The full variable domain, its missing parts supplied by reference TRBV7-9 and TRBJ2-5, is DTGVSQNPRHKITKRGQNVTFRCDPISEHNRLYWYRQTLGQGPEFLTYFQNEAQLEKSRLLSDRFSAERPKGSFSTLEIQRTEQGDSAMYLCASRPSGGRETQYFGPGTRLLVL.

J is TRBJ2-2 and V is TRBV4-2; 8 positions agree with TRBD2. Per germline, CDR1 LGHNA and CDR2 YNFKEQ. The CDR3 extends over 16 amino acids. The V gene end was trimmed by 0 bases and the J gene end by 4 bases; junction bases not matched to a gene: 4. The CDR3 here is CASSQDTSGVTGELFF. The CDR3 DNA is TGTGCCAGCAGCCAAGATACTAGCGGAGTCACCGGGGAGCTGTTTTTT.

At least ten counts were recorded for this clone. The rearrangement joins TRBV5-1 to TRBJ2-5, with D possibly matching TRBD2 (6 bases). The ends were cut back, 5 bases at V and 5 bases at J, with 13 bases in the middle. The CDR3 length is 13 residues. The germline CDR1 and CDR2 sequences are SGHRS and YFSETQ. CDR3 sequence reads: CASSSGGEETQYF. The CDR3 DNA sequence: TGCGCCAGCAGTTCCGGGGGAGAGGAGACCCAGTACTTC.

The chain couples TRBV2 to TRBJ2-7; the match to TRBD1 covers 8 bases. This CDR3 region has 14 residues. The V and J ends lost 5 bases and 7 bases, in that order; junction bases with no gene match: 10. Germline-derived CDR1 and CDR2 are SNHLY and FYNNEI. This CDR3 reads CASSLRDRPQEQYF. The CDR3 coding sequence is TGTGCCAGCAGTCTCCGGGACAGGCCTCAAGAGCAGTACTTC. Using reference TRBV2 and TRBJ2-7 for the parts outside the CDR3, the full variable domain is EPEVTQTPSHQVTQMGQEVILRCVPISNHLYFYWYRQILGQKVEFLVSFYNNEISEKSEIFDDQFSVERPDGSNFTLKIRSTKLEDSAMYFCASSLRDRPQEQYFGPGTRLTVT.

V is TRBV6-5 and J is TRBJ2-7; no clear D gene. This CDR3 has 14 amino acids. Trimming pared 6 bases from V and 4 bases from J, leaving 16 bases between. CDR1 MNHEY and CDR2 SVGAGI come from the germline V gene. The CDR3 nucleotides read TGTGCCAGCAGCTCCAGTCTGTCGACTTACGAGCAGTACTTC. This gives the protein CASSSSLSTYEQYF.

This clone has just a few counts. The CDR3 sequence is CASSLKGAREAGANVLTF. CDR3 coding DNA: TGCGCCAGCAGCTTAAAGGGGGCTCGTGAGGCTGGGGCCAACGTCCTGACTTTC. The J gene is TRBJ2-6, the V gene TRBV5-1; 7 bases align to TRBD1. The V segment lost 2 bases and the J segment 2 bases; nucleotides outside the gene matches: 10. The CDR3 extends over 18 amino acids. CDR1 is SGHRS and CDR2 is YFSETQ in the germline V gene.

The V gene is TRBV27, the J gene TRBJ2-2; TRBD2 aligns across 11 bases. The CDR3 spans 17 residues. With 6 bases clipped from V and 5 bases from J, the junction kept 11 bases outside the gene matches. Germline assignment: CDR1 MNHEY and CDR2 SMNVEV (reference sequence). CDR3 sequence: CASSLSPGLAVTGELFF. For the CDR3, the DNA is TGTGCCAGCAGCCTATCTCCGGGACTAGCGGTTACCGGGGAGCTGTTTTTT.

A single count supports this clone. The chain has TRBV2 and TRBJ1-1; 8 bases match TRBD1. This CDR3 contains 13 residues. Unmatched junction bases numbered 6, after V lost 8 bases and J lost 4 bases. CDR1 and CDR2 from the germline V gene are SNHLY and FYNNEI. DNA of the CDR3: TGTGCCAGCCATAGGACAGGGACCACTGAAGCTTTCTTT. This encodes CASHRTGTTEAFF.

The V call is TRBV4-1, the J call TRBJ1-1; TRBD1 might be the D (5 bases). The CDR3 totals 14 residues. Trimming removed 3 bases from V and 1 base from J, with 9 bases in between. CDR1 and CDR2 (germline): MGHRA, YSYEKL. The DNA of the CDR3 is TGCGCCAGCAGCCACATCACAGGGAACACTGAAGCTTTCTTT. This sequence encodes CASSHITGNTEAFF.